This TCR beta chain was captured by sequencing in a study of T cells after posttransplantation cyclophosphamide. Study-level points and caveats: Blood and skin or GI T cell repertoires showed limited TRB overlap. Donor-recipient repertoire similarity was low at 1-2 months, rising over year one. TRB clonality was highly associated with recipient CMV seropositivity and reactivation.

Germline V gene sequence: CDR1 SGHTA, CDR2 FQGNSA. The V end lost 5 bases, the J end lost 6 bases, and 16 bases lay between the germline ends. The CDR3 has 14 amino acids. In its sample, this clone was seen many times. Its antigen is not known. Some clones are missing from TCRdb's copy, which holds only in-frame ones; the method was immunoSEQ multiplex PCR. The table lists about 12,000 clones, no singletons, with more than 7% in the top ten. This related bone marrow graft donor gave peripheral blood on the day of marrow donation. The J gene is TRBJ1-2, the V gene TRBV7-2; D remains unclear. The clonotype was recovered from a woman aged 35 to 49 in good health, CMV-negative, and a related stem cell transplant donor. The sequenced sample consisted of PBMCs. CDR3 sequence reads: CASSRNTASDGYTF. The CDR3 region has the DNA TGTGCCAGCAGCCGAAATACAGCATCGGATGGCTACACCTTC.